A selection of T cell receptor beta chains follows, all from one sample in a study of blood T cells in healthy people across ages. TCRdb passed the 5' RACE reads through MiXCR, listing each CDR3 protein once. The sample contains 1.5 million to 2 million distinct CDR3 sequences, roughly 27% of which appear only once. The material sequenced was blood. The receptors originated from a woman in her twenties or thirties in good health. CDR3s include the opening cysteine and the closing phenylalanine or tryptophan. D genes are given only for firm matches. Size tells how often a clone was seen (once, few, many) or the class of an expanded clone, and some rows leave it out.

D gene | J gene | V gene | clone size | CDR3 protein | CDR3 DNA
. | TRBJ2-2 | TRBV24-1 | few | CATSGIANTGELFF | TGTGCCACCAGTGGAATAGCGAACACCGGGGAGCTGTTTTTT
. | TRBJ1-5 | TRBV10-3 | few | CAISEGDGQPQHF | TGTGCCATCAGTGAGGGAGACGGTCAGCCCCAGCATTTT
. | TRBJ1-4 | TRBV20-1 | . | CSAWGPYEKLFF | TGCAGTGCTTGGGGCCCATATGAAAAACTGTTTTTT
TRBD1 | TRBJ2-5 | TRBV6-6 | . | CASSRLRGGAETQYF | TGTGCCAGCAGTCGCCTTAGAGGGGGCGCGGAGACCCAGTACTTC
TRBD2 | TRBJ2-1 | TRBV18 | many | CASSSTSGVYNEQFF | TGTGCCAGCTCGTCCACTAGCGGGGTTTACAATGAGCAGTTCTTC
TRBD2 | TRBJ2-4 | TRBV7-9 | . | CASSSSGGHVDEQYF | TGTGCCAGCAGCTCTAGCGGGGGCCATGTAGATGAGCAGTACTTC
TRBD1 | TRBJ2-7 | TRBV5-1 | many | CASSLVMGQFYEQYF | TGCGCCAGCAGCTTGGTTATGGGACAGTTCTACGAGCAGTACTTC
TRBD2 | TRBJ2-7 | TRBV20-1 | . | CSASGLAATTYEQYF | TGCAGTGCTTCGGGACTAGCGGCGACAACCTACGAGCAGTACTTC
TRBD1 | TRBJ2-7 | TRBV5-1 | many | CASSLPGQGRLYEQYF | TGCGCCAGCAGCTTACCGGGACAGGGGCGGTTATACGAGCAGTACTTC
. | TRBJ1-1 | TRBV5-5 | . | CASSLLTVTGNTEAFF | TGTGCCAGCAGTCTCCTGACGGTAACGGGGAACACTGAAGCTTTCTTT
. | TRBJ1-1 | TRBV7-2 | . | CASSSPPGRRHTEAFF | TGTGCCAGCAGCTCCCCTCCGGGGCGGAGGCACACTGAAGCTTTCTTT